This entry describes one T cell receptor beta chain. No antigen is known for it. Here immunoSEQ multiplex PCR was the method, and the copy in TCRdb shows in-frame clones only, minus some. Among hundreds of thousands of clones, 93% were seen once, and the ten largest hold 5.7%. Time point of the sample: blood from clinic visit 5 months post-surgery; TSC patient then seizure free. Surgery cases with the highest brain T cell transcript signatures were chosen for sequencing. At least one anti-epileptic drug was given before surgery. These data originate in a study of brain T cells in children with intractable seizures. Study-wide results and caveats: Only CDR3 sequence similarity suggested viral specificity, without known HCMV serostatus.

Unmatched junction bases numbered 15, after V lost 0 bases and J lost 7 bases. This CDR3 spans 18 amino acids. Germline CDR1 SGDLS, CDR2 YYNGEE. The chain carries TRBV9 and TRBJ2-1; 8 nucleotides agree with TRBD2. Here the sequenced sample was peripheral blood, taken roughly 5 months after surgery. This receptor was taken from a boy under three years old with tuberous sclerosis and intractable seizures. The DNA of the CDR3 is TGTGCCAGCAGCGTAGGTCTGCCGGGGGTAGCGGGGAGGAATGAGCAGTTCTTC. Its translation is CASSVGLPGVAGRNEQFF.